This T cell receptor (beta chain) was found in a study of blood T cell repertoires in COVID-19. Study information: Whether acute or convalescent, the COVID-19 samples came from the United States, Italy and Spain. Nucleic acid was either cDNA or gDNA, and it came from T cells, B-cell-depleted T cells, or PBMCs.

The CDR3 is 16 amino acids. V shed 0 bases and J 7 bases; nucleotides not matched to a gene: 4. The germline V gene has CDR1 WNHNN and CDR2 SYGVQD (reference sequence). Per the original methods: Quantification of nucleated cells was approximated via reference gene primer amplification. Repertoires were generated with immunoSEQ multiplex PCR, while TCRdb's copy carries only in-frame clones and drops some. Clonal size and the V and J genes are those of that table, whereas D and trimming came from the DNA. The data contain fewer than 35,000 clones, almost 90% of them singletons. This receptor was identified in a man aged 55 to 70 with active COVID-19. V is TRBV10-1 and J is TRBJ2-1; TRBD2 agrees at 12 bases. Sequencing was done on a sample of peripheral blood. This CDR3 is CASSESASGGANEQFF. The CDR3 DNA reads as TGCGCCAGCAGTGAGTCGGCTAGCGGGGGGGCGAATGAGCAGTTCTTC.